This is a list of T cell receptor beta chains from one sample in a study of regulatory T cells in long-lasting Graves disease. TCRdb reanalysed the multiplex PCR reads using MiXCR and keeps one entry per CDR3 protein. The data show 530,000 or so distinct CDR3 sequences, with roughly 12% seen just once and 8.5% to 10% held by the top ten. The sample was also linked to a second study, of T cells in Graves' hyperthyroidism and ophthalmopathy.

Material: peripheral blood mononuclear cells (PBMCs), obtained at new diagnosis, from a patient treated with antithyroid drugs. The receptors were gathered from a man aged 25-40 years with Graves disease. The CDR3 runs from the conserved cysteine through the conserved F or W. D genes are given only for firm matches. The listing skips clone size in some rows; elsewhere it reads once, few, many or a size class.

NA,TRBV28,few,TRBJ2-3,CASSTGALPNTQYF,TGTGCCAGCAGTACCGGGGCCCTACCTAATACGCAGTATTTT
NA,TRBV12-3/TRBV12-4,NA,TRBJ2-1,CASVGGGGLGGPEEQFF,TGTGCCAGCGTTGGGGGGGGCGGGCTAGGCGGGCCGGAAGAGCAGTTCTTC
NA,TRBV11-2,NA,TRBJ2-5,CASSLKGGTKETQYF,TGTGCCAGCAGCTTAAAAGGTGGGACGAAAGAGACCCAGTACTTC
TRBD2,TRBV20-1,many,TRBJ2-7,CSARTIGTSGERGYEQYF,TGCAGTGCTAGGACCATCGGGACTAGCGGGGAAAGGGGCTACGAGCAGTACTTC
NA,TRBV12-3/TRBV12-4,many,TRBJ2-7,CAVGSRGSYEQYF,TGTGCCGTAGGATCCAGGGGCTCCTACGAGCAGTACTTC
TRBD2,TRBV3-1,few,TRBJ2-5,CASSQGTSQETQYF,TGTGCCAGCAGCCAGGGGACTAGCCAAGAGACCCAGTACTTC
TRBD1,TRBV10-3,many,TRBJ1-4,CAISRDSPNEKLFF,TGTGCCATCAGCCGGGACAGTCCTAATGAAAAACTGTTTTTT
TRBD1,TRBV19,NA,TRBJ1-2,CASRDREKIGYGYTF,TGTGCCAGTAGAGACAGGGAAAAAATCGGCTATGGCTACACCTTC
TRBD1,TRBV29-1,NA,TRBJ2-3,CSVLYLQGASTDTQYF,TGCAGCGTCCTATACCTACAGGGGGCTAGCACAGATACGCAGTATTTT
TRBD2,TRBV6-1,NA,TRBJ2-5,CASSVLAGERETQYF,TGTGCCAGCAGTGTGCTAGCGGGAGAGAGAGAGACCCAGTACTTC
NA,TRBV7-2,many,TRBJ2-5,CASSGSGGGTGTQYF,TGTGCCAGCAGCGGTTCAGGGGGGGGTACGGGGACCCAGTACTTC
NA,TRBV10-2,few,TRBJ2-5,CASSAETQYF,TGCGCCAGCAGTGCAGAGACCCAGTACTTC
TRBD2,TRBV2,many,TRBJ2-1,CASSGWAGFLAGGKNEQFF,TGTGCCAGCAGTGGCTGGGCAGGGTTTTTAGCGGGAGGGAAAAATGAGCAGTTCTTC
TRBD1,TRBV12-5,many,TRBJ2-1,CASGLAHRGDVQFF,TGTGCTAGTGGTTTGGCCCACAGGGGGGACGTACAGTTCTTC
NA,TRBV7-9,few,TRBJ2-7,CASSFRGGAAYYEQYF,TGTGCCAGCAGCTTTCGAGGGGGAGCAGCTTACTACGAGCAGTACTTC
NA,TRBV6-2/TRBV6-3,NA,TRBJ2-1,CASSYEAYNEQFF,TGTGCCAGCAGTTACGAGGCTTACAATGAGCAGTTCTTC
NA,TRBV27,many,TRBJ1-2,CASSSLQGGHYGYTF,TGTGCCAGCAGTTCATTGCAGGGCGGCCATTATGGCTACACCTTC
NA,TRBV29-1,NA,TRBJ2-7,CSVGFSGYEQYF,TGCAGCGTTGGTTTTTCAGGTTACGAGCAGTACTTC
NA,TRBV5-5,NA,TRBJ2-1,CASSLRAPVEGNEQFF,TGTGCCAGCAGCTTGAGGGCCCCGGTGGAGGGGAATGAGCAGTTCTTC
TRBD2,TRBV4-2,NA,TRBJ2-7,CASSQGRLAGGNEQYF,TGTGCCAGCAGCCAAGGTCGACTAGCGGGAGGAAACGAGCAGTACTTC
TRBD2,TRBV20-1,many,TRBJ2-7,CSARNPLSGTTYEQYF,TGCAGTGCTAGGAATCCGCTTAGCGGGACTACCTACGAGCAGTACTTC
TRBD2,TRBV10-1,NA,TRBJ2-2,CASRGGDENTGELFF,TGCGCCAGCAGGGGGGGGGACGAGAACACCGGGGAGCTGTTTTTT
NA,TRBV6-1,many,TRBJ1-5,CASSDVQPQHF,TGTGCCAGCAGTGATGTTCAGCCCCAGCATTTT
TRBD2,TRBV7-2,many,TRBJ2-2,CASKIAGANTGELFF,TGTGCCAGCAAGATAGCGGGGGCGAACACCGGGGAGCTGTTTTTT
NA,TRBV20-1,many,TRBJ2-1,CSATNRESYNEQFF,TGCAGTGCCACCAACAGGGAGAGCTACAATGAGCAGTTCTTC
NA,TRBV28,many,TRBJ2-1,CASSFGLNNEQFF,TGTGCCAGCAGTTTTGGACTAAACAATGAGCAGTTCTTC
TRBD2,TRBV29-1,NA,TRBJ2-5,CSVELVAGPRETQYF,TGCAGCGTTGAACTCGTAGCGGGTCCCCGGGAGACCCAGTACTTC
TRBD1,TRBV12-3/TRBV12-4,many,TRBJ1-2,CASKTGQGVGGYTF,TGTGCCAGCAAAACGGGACAGGGAGTAGGTGGCTACACCTTC
NA,TRBV30,NA,TRBJ2-1,CAWKAESSYNEQFF,TGTGCCTGGAAAGCGGAGAGCTCCTACAATGAGCAGTTCTTC
TRBD1,TRBV29-1,NA,TRBJ1-5,CSVLDRGQGNQPQHF,TGCAGCGTCCTAGACAGGGGACAGGGCAATCAGCCCCAGCATTTT
NA,TRBV18,few,TRBJ2-7,CASSRTRVRVPSYEQYF,TGTGCCAGCTCACGTACCCGCGTGAGAGTCCCGTCCTACGAGCAGTACTTC
TRBD1,TRBV20-1,NA,TRBJ1-2,CSARDPPRTGGSYGYTF,TGCAGTGCTAGAGATCCCCCGAGGACAGGGGGCAGCTATGGCTACACCTTC
NA,TRBV6-1,NA,TRBJ2-1,CASSDGSGYNEQFF,TGTGCCAGCAGTGATGGTTCCGGGTACAATGAGCAGTTCTTC
NA,TRBV9,many,TRBJ2-3,CASSVAEGDTQYF,TGTGCCAGCAGCGTAGCTGAGGGAGATACGCAGTATTTT
NA,TRBV30,NA,TRBJ2-3,CAWSLTIDTQYF,TGTGCCTGGAGTCTCACTATAGATACGCAGTATTTT
NA,TRBV19,few,TRBJ1-1,CARGRRDTEAFF,TGTGCCAGGGGGAGGAGGGACACTGAAGCTTTCTTT
NA,TRBV7-9,NA,TRBJ2-1,CASSFVVSGEYNEQFF,TGTGCCAGCAGCTTCGTCGTCAGCGGCGAATACAATGAGCAGTTCTTC
NA,TRBV14,many,TRBJ2-3,CASSQSRGGSLTDTQYF,TGTGCCAGCAGCCAATCCAGAGGGGGTTCTCTCACAGATACGCAGTATTTT
TRBD1,TRBV7-2,NA,TRBJ2-1,CASRQGVGEQFF,TGTGCCAGCAGACAGGGGGTTGGTGAGCAGTTCTTC
NA,TRBV2,many,TRBJ2-2,CASTPRPDGELFF,TGTGCCAGCACCCCCCGCCCGGACGGGGAGCTGTTTTTT
TRBD2,TRBV29-1,NA,TRBJ2-1,CSVWDYSYNEQFF,TGCAGCGTCTGGGACTACTCCTACAATGAGCAGTTCTTC
TRBD2,TRBV18,NA,TRBJ2-2,CASSGGLAGITGELFF,TGTGCCAGCTCGGGAGGACTAGCGGGGATCACCGGGGAGCTGTTTTTT
NA,TRBV20-1,many,TRBJ2-5,CSAGRSGQETQYF,TGCAGTGCCGGGCGTAGCGGCCAAGAGACCCAGTACTTC
TRBD2,TRBV4-1,NA,TRBJ2-7,CASSHPAGDLYEQYF,TGCGCCAGCAGCCATCCAGCGGGAGACCTCTACGAGCAGTACTTC
NA,TRBV12-5,many,TRBJ2-7,CASGTDYEQYF,TGTGCCAGCGGGACAGACTACGAGCAGTACTTC
NA,TRBV2,many,TRBJ2-7,CASSTYREAYEQYF,TGTGCCAGCTCCACCTACAGGGAAGCCTACGAGCAGTACTTC
TRBD2,TRBV7-2,NA,TRBJ2-6,CASSPGAGGGYGANVLTF,TGTGCCAGCAGCCCGGGAGCGGGAGGGGGGTATGGGGCCAACGTCCTGACTTTC
NA,TRBV6-5,many,TRBJ1-5,CASSYSGGNQPQHF,TGTGCCAGCAGTTACAGCGGGGGCAATCAGCCCCAGCATTTT
NA,TRBV20-1,many,TRBJ1-6,CSARKRERANSPLHF,TGCAGTGCTAGGAAACGGGAGAGGGCCAATTCACCCCTCCACTTT
NA,TRBV18,many,TRBJ1-1,CASSPGSSPDTEAFF,TGTGCCAGCTCACCCGGGTCCTCTCCAGACACTGAAGCTTTCTTT
NA,TRBV20-1,many,TRBJ2-7,CSARISGSYEQYF,TGCAGTGCTAGGATTAGCGGCTCCTACGAGCAGTACTTC
TRBD2,TRBV11-3,many,TRBJ2-1,CASSLDPLAGAGGEQFF,TGTGCCAGCAGCTTAGATCCTCTAGCGGGAGCGGGTGGTGAGCAGTTCTTC